Listed here is a single T cell receptor beta chain. Researchers ran the PCR with 60 Vbeta and 13 Jbeta primers. Assay used: immunoSEQ multiplex PCR; TCRdb lists only in-frame clones, some missing. The repertoire has approximately 150,000 clones, approximately 78% of them found once; the top ten carry 5.5% to 7%. This entry comes from a study of cytomegalovirus exposure and HLA in healthy donors. Looked up from germline, CDR1 is SGDLS and CDR2 is YYNGEE. The CDR3 is made up of 13 amino acids. V lost 3 bases, J lost 5 bases, and 11 bases lay in between. The sample was PBMCs. The TCR comes from a woman aged 40 to 55 in good health and CMV-seropositive. This chain links TRBV9 with TRBJ1-1; D is uncertain. The CDR3 bases are TGTGCCAGCAGCGGGAAGTGGGAGACTGAAGCTTTCTTT. It yields the protein CASSGKWETEAFF.